This TCR beta chain derives from a study of shared clonotypes between healthy human individuals. Study-wide findings and caveats: Having only a few donors restricted how much genetic and exposure-history diversity was captured.

At the deep level, the assay was run. As originally analysed: From ImmunoSEQ came sequences covering only the junction and carrying no quality scores, so filtering differed. Sequenced by immunoSEQ multiplex PCR; TCRdb stores in-frame clones only, minus some. The V and J calls and clone size are taken from that table; D and trimming were inferred from the DNA. Of about 2.4 million clones detected, approximately 93% appear once; the ten largest clones hold about 0.38%. With respect to this clone: Its target is unknown.

This CDR3 region has 11 residues. V dropped 3 bases and J dropped 5 bases, with 7 bases sitting between them. CDR1 and CDR2 (germline): DFQATT, SNEGSKA (reference sequence). Input material: naive CD4+ T cells from PBMCs. The subset here: CD45RA+ positively selected. The receptor was isolated from a man aged 18 to 35 in good health. Some clones in this sample may be carry-over from other donors' samples. This chain uses TRBV20-1 with TRBJ1-2; D is uncertain. The CDR3 region is CSAREEYGYTF. Written as DNA, the CDR3 is TGCAGTGCTAGGGAGGAGTATGGCTACACCTTC.